The 26 T cell receptor beta chains below come from one sample, sequenced in a study of OX40 agonist ivuxolimab in advanced cancers. Repertoires were generated with immunoSEQ multiplex PCR, while TCRdb's copy carries only in-frame clones and drops some. Here the sample spans over 90,000 clones, approximately 94% being singletons. The sample in question was CD4+ or CD8+ T cells sorted from blood, obtained in a trial of the OX40 agonist ivuxolimab. Receptor source: an adult with an advanced solid tumor such as melanoma, head and neck, liver or kidney cancer.

This clone occurred once. The chain recombines TRBV9 with TRBJ2-1, with unresolved D. The CDR3 has 14 amino acids. V lost 0 bases and J 5 bases, leaving 9 bases between the germline ends. The germline gives CDR1 SGDLS, CDR2 YYNGEE. DNA for the CDR3: TGTGCCAGCAGCGTAGACCCGCAGGACAATGAGCAGTTCTTC. Its protein is CASSVDPQDNEQFF.

This rearrangement joins TRBV27 to TRBJ2-7, with a weak D call TRBD2 (6 bases). This CDR3 is built from 15 residues. Germline CDR1 and CDR2: MNHEY and SMNVEV (reference sequence). V was cut by 4 bases and J by 2 bases, with 15 bases left in between. The CDR3 here is CASSSPGDLTYEQYF. CDR3 sequence (DNA): TGTGCCAGCAGTTCCCCGGGGGACTTAACCTACGAGCAGTACTTC.

The chain has TRBV19 and TRBJ2-3; D is unclear. The CDR3 has 15 residues. V dropped 6 bases and J dropped 1 base, with 14 bases sitting between them. Germline CDR1 and CDR2: LNHDA and SQIVND (reference sequence). CDR3 region: CASRRLSVGTDTQYF. In nucleotides, the CDR3 is TGTGCCAGTAGAAGGCTGAGCGTAGGCACAGATACGCAGTATTTT. Combining the CDR3 with reference TRBV19 and TRBJ2-3 gives the whole variable domain DGGITQSPKYLFRKEGQNVTLSCEQNLNHDAMYWYRQDPGQGLRLIYYSQIVNDFQKGDIAEGYSVSREKKESFPLTVTSAQKNPTAFYLCASRRLSVGTDTQYFGPGTRLTVL.

The chain links TRBV6-1 to TRBJ2-3; 7 bases line up with TRBD2. This CDR3 region has 15 residues. Germline CDR1 reads MNHNS; CDR2 reads SASEGT. Germline trimming cut 2 bases from V and 3 bases from J; bases unmatched to any gene: 5. DNA for the CDR3: TGTGCCAGCAGTGAACCGGGAGCGGGAACAGATACGCAGTATTTT. This encodes CASSEPGAGTDTQYF.

The chain links TRBV7-9 to TRBJ2-7; D not certain. Germline lookup yields CDR1 SEHNR and CDR2 FQNEAQ (reference sequence). This CDR3 region has 14 residues. Trimming left V 2 bases short and J 0 bases short, with 8 bases between. The CDR3 protein is CASSLREVSYEQYF. The DNA of the CDR3 is TGTGCCAGCAGCTTAAGGGAAGTCTCCTACGAGCAGTACTTC.

The chain has TRBV9 and TRBJ2-2, with a weak D call TRBD1 (7 bases). Germline CDR1 is SGDLS and CDR2 is YYNGEE. The CDR3 is made up of 17 amino acids. Deletions cut 4 bases from V and 6 bases from J, with 22 bases between. This CDR3 is CASSPQRGTVVPGELFF. Written as DNA, the CDR3 is TGTGCCAGCAGCCCGCAACGGGGGACAGTTGTACCCGGGGAGCTGTTTTTT. Combining the CDR3 with reference TRBV9 and TRBJ2-2 gives the whole variable domain DSGVTQTPKHLITATGQRVTLRCSPRSGDLSVYWYQQSLDQGLQFLIQYYNGEERAKGNILERFSAQQFPDLHSELNLSSLELGDSALYFCASSPQRGTVVPGELFFGEGSRLTVL.

The gene calls are TRBV6-6 and TRBJ1-1; TRBD1 aligns across 9 bases. The junction had 9 bases not matched to a gene; V was cut back by 4 bases and J by 6 bases. This CDR3 has 15 amino acids. The germline V gene encodes CDR1 MNHNY and CDR2 SVGAGI (reference sequence). CDR3 loop: CASSFSGQGIPEAFF. DNA for the CDR3: TGTGCCAGCAGTTTTTCGGGACAGGGAATACCTGAAGCTTTCTTT.

The chain combines TRBV5-1 with TRBJ2-5; D might be TRBD2 (5 bases). V lost 5 bases and J 3 bases, leaving 11 bases between the germline ends. CDR1 is SGHRS and CDR2 is YFSETQ in the germline V gene. The CDR3 runs 13 residues. This chain's CDR3 is CASRRGTEETQYF. In nucleotides, the CDR3 is TGCGCCAGCAGACGGGGAACCGAAGAGACCCAGTACTTC.

V gene TRBV18 combines with J gene TRBJ2-7, with a weak D call TRBD1 (5 bases). V lost 1 base and J 2 bases, leaving 9 bases between the germline ends. The CDR3 consists of 14 residues. Germline CDR1 KGHSH, CDR2 LQKENI. The CDR3 region has the DNA TGTGCCAGCTCACCACGGGGCAGGGCCTACGAGCAGTACTTC. It yields the protein CASSPRGRAYEQYF.

In this sample, this clone turned up once. The chain uses TRBV7-2 and TRBJ1-2; 8 nucleotides agree with TRBD1. CDR3 length equals 14 residues. Germline CDR1 reads SGHTA; CDR2 reads FQGNSA. V shed 3 bases, J shed 5 bases, and the junction held 5 bases outside the gene matches. The CDR3 DNA follows: TGTGCCAGCAGCTTTGGGACAGGCGCGTATGGCTACACCTTC. This codes for CASSFGTGAYGYTF.

The chain employs TRBV6-1 and TRBJ2-7; TRBD2 aligns across 9 bases. Trimming took 3 bases from V and 3 from J; bases not matched to a gene: 12. This CDR3 has 17 residues. CDR1 is MNHNS, CDR2 SASEGT, per germline. As DNA, the CDR3 is TGTGCCAGCAGTGACGGACTAGCGCTGGTCCGGGTCTACGAGCAGTACTTC. Protein product: CASSDGLALVRVYEQYF.

This chain connects TRBV11-2 to TRBJ2-7, with no clear D. Germline values: CDR1 SGHAT, CDR2 FQNNGV. V was trimmed by 0 bases and J by 4 bases, leaving 10 bases between them. The CDR3 extends over 14 amino acids. The CDR3 spells CASSLDPTVYEQYF. CDR3 coding DNA: TGTGCCAGCAGCTTAGACCCGACTGTATACGAGCAGTACTTC.

This CDR3 reads CASSPTGGLAEAFF. CDR3 DNA: TGTGCCAGCAGCCCGACAGGGGGCTTGGCTGAAGCTTTCTTT. The genes are TRBV7-2 and TRBJ1-1; 10 bases are a match to TRBD1. V lost 5 bases, J lost 6 bases, and 6 bases stayed unmatched. The CDR3 is 14 amino acids. CDR1 is SGHTA and CDR2 is FQGNSA in the germline V gene.

The rearrangement joins TRBV9 to TRBJ1-2; 9 nucleotides align to TRBD1. V gave up 1 base and J gave up 9 bases; unmatched junction bases: 4. This CDR3 contains 13 residues. The V gene's germline CDR1 is SGDLS and CDR2 YYNGEE. Here the CDR3 reads CASSVRGQGRYTF. In DNA form, the CDR3 reads TGTGCCAGCAGCGTAAGGGGACAGGGTCGCTACACCTTC. The full variable domain, with the rest looked up from reference TRBV9 and TRBJ1-2, is DSGVTQTPKHLITATGQRVTLRCSPRSGDLSVYWYQQSLDQGLQFLIQYYNGEERAKGNILERFSAQQFPDLHSELNLSSLELGDSALYFCASSVRGQGRYTFGSGTRLTVV.

The chain carries TRBV30 and TRBJ2-3, with 10 bases fitting TRBD1. This CDR3 is built from 18 residues. Per the germline V gene, CDR1 is GTSNPN and CDR2 is SVGIG (reference sequence). V lost 2 bases to trimming and J lost 4 bases; unmatched junction nucleotides: 15. CDR3 nucleotides: TGTGCCTGGAGTAGGGGACAGGGGTTTAGCGGGAAGGCAGATACGCAGTATTTT. This translates into CAWSRGQGFSGKADTQYF.

This chain links TRBV4-3 with TRBJ1-3; no firm D call. Trimming left V 1 base short and J 0 bases short, with 7 bases between. This CDR3 region has 15 residues. CDR1 LGHNA and CDR2 YSLEER come from the germline V gene. CDR3 coding DNA: TGCGCCAGCAGCCAAGTGCCCCTCTCTGGAAACACCATATATTTT. Translating it yields CASSQVPLSGNTIYF.

The chain recombines TRBV7-9 with TRBJ1-1; TRBD1 is a possible D gene (5 bases). V lost 6 bases to trimming and J lost 4 bases, with 9 bases between them. CDR3 length: 12 residues. Germline CDR1 and CDR2: SEHNR and FQNEAQ (reference sequence). CDR3 DNA: TGTGCCAGCAGATCAGGGTTCACTGAAGCTTTCTTT. Translating it yields CASRSGFTEAFF. Based on the CDR3 plus reference TRBV7-9 and TRBJ1-1, the full variable domain is DTGVSQNPRHKITKRGQNVTFRCDPISEHNRLYWYRQTLGQGPEFLTYFQNEAQLEKSRLLSDRFSAERPKGSFSTLEIQRTEQGDSAMYLCASRSGFTEAFFGQGTRLTVV.

V and J are TRBV28 and TRBJ1-2; D call uncertain. Trimming cost V 4 bases and J 6 bases, with 18 bases left between them. This CDR3 comprises 15 residues. CDR1 and CDR2 from the germline V gene are MDHEN and SYDVKM. DNA for the CDR3: TGTGCCAGCAGTTCTATGGGGAGGCCGACGGATGGCTACACCTTC. Its translation is CASSSMGRPTDGYTF.

The chain is built from TRBV11-2 and TRBJ2-7; D not certain. This CDR3 contains 13 residues. Per germline, CDR1 SGHAT and CDR2 FQNNGV. The V end was cut by 2 bases, the J end by 7 bases, with 12 bases between. CDR3 sequence reads: CASSLSAVGEQYF. CDR3 in DNA: TGTGCCAGCAGCTTATCGGCGGTCGGAGAGCAGTACTTC.

This rearrangement joins TRBV18 to TRBJ1-1; D gene ambiguous. Germline assignment: CDR1 KGHSH and CDR2 LQKENI. With 1 base removed from V and 4 bases from J, the gap between germline ends came to 10 bases. The CDR3 loop spans 14 amino acids. CDR3 nucleotides: TGTGCCAGCTCACCACAGGGTCCGGGCACTGAAGCTTTCTTT. It yields the protein CASSPQGPGTEAFF. Based on the CDR3 plus reference TRBV18 and TRBJ1-1, the full variable domain is NAGVMQNPRHLVRRRGQEARLRCSPMKGHSHVYWYRQLPEEGLKFMVYLQKENIIDESGMPKERFSAEFPKEGPSILRIQQVVRGDSAAYFCASSPQGPGTEAFFGQGTRLTVV.

V usage is TRBV6-6 and J usage is TRBJ1-1; TRBD1 is a possible D gene (5 bases). CDR3 length: 15 residues. Trimming pared 0 bases from V and 0 bases from J, leaving 8 bases between. Germline values: CDR1 MNHNY, CDR2 SVGAGI (reference sequence). The CDR3 DNA reads TGTGCCAGCAGTTACTCGGGGGAAATGAACACTGAAGCTTTCTTT. Its protein product is CASSYSGEMNTEAFF.

The chain joins TRBV18 to TRBJ2-7; TRBD1 matches at 9 bases. The CDR3 is 15 amino acids. V lost 2 bases and J lost 7; bases outside the gene matches: 9. CDR1 and CDR2 (germline): KGHSH, LQKENI. The CDR3 coding sequence is TGTGCCAGCTCACCAGGGGACAGGGTGCCGAGGGAGCAGTACTTC. Residues: CASSPGDRVPREQYF. Full variable domain (missing parts from reference TRBV18 and TRBJ2-7): NAGVMQNPRHLVRRRGQEARLRCSPMKGHSHVYWYRQLPEEGLKFMVYLQKENIIDESGMPKERFSAEFPKEGPSILRIQQVVRGDSAAYFCASSPGDRVPREQYFGPGTRLTVT.

The V gene is TRBV18, the J gene TRBJ2-7; D gene unclear. Trimming took off 3 bases at V and 2 bases at J, with 8 bases between the two ends. CDR3 size: 13 residues. Germline V gene sequence: CDR1 KGHSH, CDR2 LQKENI. In DNA form, the CDR3 reads TGTGCCAGCTCACCCGAGGTGGCCTACGAGCAGTACTTC. As protein: CASSPEVAYEQYF.

This chain connects TRBV28 to TRBJ1-6; D is undetermined. V lost 1 base and J lost 4, with 14 bases in between. Germline CDR1 and CDR2: MDHEN and SYDVKM. This CDR3 has 17 amino acids. CDR3 region: CASSLSSAYIYNSPLHF. CDR3 bases: TGTGCCAGCAGTTTATCGTCAGCTTATATTTATAATTCACCCCTCCACTTT.

This chain connects TRBV27 to TRBJ2-7; TRBD1 agrees at 10 bases. The CDR3 sequence is 14 residues long. V lost 4 bases, J lost 5 bases, and 5 bases stayed unmatched. Germline values: CDR1 MNHEY, CDR2 SMNVEV (reference sequence). The CDR3 protein is CASSWDRGVNEQYF. CDR3 nucleotides: TGTGCCAGCAGTTGGGACAGGGGAGTGAACGAGCAGTACTTC.

The chain carries TRBV11-3 and TRBJ2-7, with D perhaps assigned TRBD1 or TRBD2 (5 bases each). Germline V gene data show CDR1 as SGHNT and CDR2 as YENEEA. CDR3 length equals 12 residues. Between the trimmed V and J ends, which lost 8 bases and 0 bases, there was a span of 8 bases. The CDR3 coding sequence is TGTGCCAGCTCGGGGCGCTCCTACGAGCAGTACTTC. It is translated as CASSGRSYEQYF.